This T cell receptor (beta chain) was profiled in a study of CD8+CD57+ T cells in acquired aplastic anemia. Looking at the study overall: Across the sorted CD4+ and CD8+ cells, DNA amounts averaged approximately 3.1 ug.

About this clonotype itself: Its target is not known.

Study-wide results and caveats: Comparison of patients with controls identified almost 30 shared CD8+ CDR3 sequences.

The use of genomic DNA as template underpinned the TCR beta VDJ and CDR3 profiling. TCRdb passed the reads through MiXCR, listing each CDR3 protein once. The table includes roughly 290,000 distinct CDR3 sequences, roughly 59% detected once. This CDR3 contains 12 residues. The V end was cut by 5 bases, the J end by 10 bases, with 14 bases between. Germline lookup yields CDR1 MDHEN and CDR2 SYDVKM. An expansion of CD8+CD57+ cells by flow cytometry had been shown in patients chosen for sequencing. Therapy had not been given to patients before blood sampling. This receptor was obtained from a human donor with aplastic anemia. The sample consisted of sorted CD4+, CD8+, or CD8+CD57+ T cells (not recorded which) from PBMCs. The chain couples TRBV28 to TRBJ1-2, with D possibly being TRBD1 (5 bases). In nucleotides, the CDR3 is TGTGCCAGCAGTATAACACGGGGGGACTACACCTTC. It codes for CASSITRGDYTF.